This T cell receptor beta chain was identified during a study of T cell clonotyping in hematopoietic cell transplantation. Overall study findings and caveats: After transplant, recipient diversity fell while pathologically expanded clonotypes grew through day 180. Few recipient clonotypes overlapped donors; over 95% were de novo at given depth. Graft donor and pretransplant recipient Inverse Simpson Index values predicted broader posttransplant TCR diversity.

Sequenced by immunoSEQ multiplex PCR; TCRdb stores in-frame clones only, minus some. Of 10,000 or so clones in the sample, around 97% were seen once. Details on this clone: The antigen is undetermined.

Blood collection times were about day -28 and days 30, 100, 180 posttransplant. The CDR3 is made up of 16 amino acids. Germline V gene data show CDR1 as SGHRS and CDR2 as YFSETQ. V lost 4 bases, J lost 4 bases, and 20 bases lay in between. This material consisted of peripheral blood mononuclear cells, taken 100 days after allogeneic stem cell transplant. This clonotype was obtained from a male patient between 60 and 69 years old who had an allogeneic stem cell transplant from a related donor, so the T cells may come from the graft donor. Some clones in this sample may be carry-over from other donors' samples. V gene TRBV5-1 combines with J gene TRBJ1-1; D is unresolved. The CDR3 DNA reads TGCGCCAGCAGCACCGAACCGCCGGGTCAAACCACTGAAGCTTTCTTT. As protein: CASSTEPPGQTTEAFF. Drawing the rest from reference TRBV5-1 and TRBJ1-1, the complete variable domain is KAGVTQTPRYLIKTRGQQVTLSCSPISGHRSVSWYQQTPGQGLQFLFEYFSETQRNKGNFPGRFSGRQFSNSRSEMNVSTLELGDSALYLCASSTEPPGQTTEAFFGQGTRLTVV.